This TCR beta chain was obtained from a study of blood T cells in healthy people across ages. With a J-beta primer mix and a sample-barcoded 5' primer, a second PCR ran roughly 6 to 11 cycles. TCRdb redid the calling of the 5' RACE reads with MiXCR, one entry per CDR3 protein. The profile shows 1 million to 1.2 million distinct CDR3 sequences, roughly two fifths of them singletons. V was clipped by 2 bases and J by 5 bases, with 13 bases between them. CDR3 length: 16 amino acids. Germline V gives CDR1 MGHRA, CDR2 YSYEKL. This receptor was obtained from a man aged 18-30 years in good health. This chain uses TRBV4-1 with TRBJ1-6; no firm D call. Sequencing was performed on blood. CDR3 in DNA: TGCGCCAGCAGCCAACCAGGCGCCCCCCATAATTCACCCCTCCACTTT. Encoded protein: CASSQPGAPHNSPLHF.